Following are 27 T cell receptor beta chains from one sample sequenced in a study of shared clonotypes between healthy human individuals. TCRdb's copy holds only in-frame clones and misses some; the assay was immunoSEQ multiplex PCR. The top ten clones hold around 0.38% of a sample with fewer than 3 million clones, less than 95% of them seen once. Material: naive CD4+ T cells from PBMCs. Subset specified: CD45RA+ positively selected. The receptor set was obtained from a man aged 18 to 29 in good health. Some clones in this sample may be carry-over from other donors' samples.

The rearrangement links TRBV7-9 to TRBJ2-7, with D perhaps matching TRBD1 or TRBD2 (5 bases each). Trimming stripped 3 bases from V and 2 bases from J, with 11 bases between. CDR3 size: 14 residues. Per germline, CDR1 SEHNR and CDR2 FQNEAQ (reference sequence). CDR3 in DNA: TGTGCCAGCAGCTTCACGGGACGGACCTACGAGCAGTACTTC. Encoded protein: CASSFTGRTYEQYF.

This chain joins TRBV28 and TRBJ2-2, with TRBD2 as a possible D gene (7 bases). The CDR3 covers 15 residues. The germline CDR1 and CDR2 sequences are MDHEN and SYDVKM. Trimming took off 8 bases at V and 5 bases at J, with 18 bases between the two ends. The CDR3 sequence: CASRGAGLGTGELFF. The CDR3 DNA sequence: TGTGCCAGCCGGGGGGCGGGATTGGGAACCGGGGAGCTGTTTTTT. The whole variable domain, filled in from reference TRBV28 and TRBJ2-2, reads DVKVTQSSRYLVKRTGEKVFLECVQDMDHENMFWYRQDPGLGLRLIYFSYDVKMKEKGDIPEGYSVSREKKERFSLILESASTNQTSMYLCASRGAGLGTGELFFGEGSRLTVL.

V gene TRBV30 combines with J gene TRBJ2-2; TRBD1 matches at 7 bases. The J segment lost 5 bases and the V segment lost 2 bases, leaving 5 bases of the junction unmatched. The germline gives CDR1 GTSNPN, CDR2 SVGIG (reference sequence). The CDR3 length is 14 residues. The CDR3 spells CAWSRQGGTGELFF. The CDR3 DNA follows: TGTGCCTGGAGTCGACAGGGTGGGACCGGGGAGCTGTTTTTT.

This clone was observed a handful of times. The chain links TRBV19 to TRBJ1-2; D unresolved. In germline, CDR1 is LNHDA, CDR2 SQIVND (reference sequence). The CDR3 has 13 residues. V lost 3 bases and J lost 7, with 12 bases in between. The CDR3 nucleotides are TGTGCCAGTAGTATGGTACAGCCGGCTGGCTACACCTTC. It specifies CASSMVQPAGYTF.

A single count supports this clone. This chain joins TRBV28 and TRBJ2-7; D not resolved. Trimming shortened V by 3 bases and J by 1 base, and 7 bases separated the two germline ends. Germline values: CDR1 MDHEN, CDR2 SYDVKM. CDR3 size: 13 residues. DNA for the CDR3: TGTGCCAGCAGTTTTGCTTCATCCTACGAGCAGTACTTC. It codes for CASSFASSYEQYF. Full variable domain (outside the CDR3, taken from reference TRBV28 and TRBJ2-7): DVKVTQSSRYLVKRTGEKVFLECVQDMDHENMFWYRQDPGLGLRLIYFSYDVKMKEKGDIPEGYSVSREKKERFSLILESASTNQTSMYLCASSFASSYEQYFGPGTRLTVT.

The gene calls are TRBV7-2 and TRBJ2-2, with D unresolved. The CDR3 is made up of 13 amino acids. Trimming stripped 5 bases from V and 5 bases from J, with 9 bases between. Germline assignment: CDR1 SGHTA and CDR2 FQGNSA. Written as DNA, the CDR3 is TGTGCCAGCAGCAGTGGAAGGACCGGGGAGCTGTTTTTT. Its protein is CASSSGRTGELFF.

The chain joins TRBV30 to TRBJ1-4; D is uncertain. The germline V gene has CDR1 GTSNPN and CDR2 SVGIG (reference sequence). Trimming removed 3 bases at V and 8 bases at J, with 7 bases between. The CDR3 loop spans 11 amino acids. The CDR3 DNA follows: TGTGCCTGGAGAGTAACAGAAAAACTGTTTTTT. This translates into CAWRVTEKLFF.

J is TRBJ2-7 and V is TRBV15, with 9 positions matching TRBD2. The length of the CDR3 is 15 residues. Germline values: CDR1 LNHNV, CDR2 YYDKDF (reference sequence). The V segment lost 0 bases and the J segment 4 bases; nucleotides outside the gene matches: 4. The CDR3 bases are TGTGCCACCAGCAGAGATATACTAGCGGGTTACGAGCAGTACTTC. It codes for CATSRDILAGYEQYF.

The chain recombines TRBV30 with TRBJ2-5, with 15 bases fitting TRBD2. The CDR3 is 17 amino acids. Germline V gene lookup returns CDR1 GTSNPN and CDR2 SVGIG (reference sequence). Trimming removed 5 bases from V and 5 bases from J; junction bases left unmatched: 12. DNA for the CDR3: TGTGCCTGGCGGTCCGGACTAGCGGGAGGGCCGCAGGAGACCCAGTACTTC. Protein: CAWRSGLAGGPQETQYF.

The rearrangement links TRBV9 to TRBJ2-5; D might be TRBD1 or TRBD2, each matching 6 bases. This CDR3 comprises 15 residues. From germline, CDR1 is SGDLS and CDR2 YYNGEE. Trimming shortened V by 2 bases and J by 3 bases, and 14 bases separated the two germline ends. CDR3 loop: CASSVVARGEETQYF. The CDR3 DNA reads TGTGCCAGCAGCGTTGTGGCGAGGGGGGAAGAGACCCAGTACTTC.

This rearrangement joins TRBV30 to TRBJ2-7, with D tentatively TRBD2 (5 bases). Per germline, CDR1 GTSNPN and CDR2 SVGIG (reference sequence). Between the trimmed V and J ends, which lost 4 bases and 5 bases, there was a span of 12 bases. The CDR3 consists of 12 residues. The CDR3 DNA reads TGTGCCTGGATGGGTTGGCGGGACGAGCAGTACTTC. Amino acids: CAWMGWRDEQYF.

CDR3 sequence reads: CASSLVQVTDTQYF. CDR3 nucleotide sequence: TGCGCCAGCAGCTTGGTTCAGGTCACAGATACGCAGTATTTT. The chain joins TRBV5-1 to TRBJ2-3; D gene ambiguous. Trimming pared 0 bases from V and 2 bases from J, leaving 7 bases between. Germline V gives CDR1 SGHRS, CDR2 YFSETQ. CDR3 length: 14 amino acids.

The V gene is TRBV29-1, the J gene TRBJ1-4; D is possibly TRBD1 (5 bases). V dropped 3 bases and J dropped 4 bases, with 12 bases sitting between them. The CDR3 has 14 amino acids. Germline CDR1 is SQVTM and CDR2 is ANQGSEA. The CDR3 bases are TGCAGCGTTGAGCCGGGACGGGGTAATGAAAAACTGTTTTTT. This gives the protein CSVEPGRGNEKLFF. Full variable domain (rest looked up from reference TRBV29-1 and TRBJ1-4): SAVISQKPSRDICQRGTSLTIQCQVDSQVTMMFWYRQQPGQSLTLIATANQGSEATYESGFVIDKFPISRPNLTFSTLTVSNMSPEDSSIYLCSVEPGRGNEKLFFGSGTQLSVL.

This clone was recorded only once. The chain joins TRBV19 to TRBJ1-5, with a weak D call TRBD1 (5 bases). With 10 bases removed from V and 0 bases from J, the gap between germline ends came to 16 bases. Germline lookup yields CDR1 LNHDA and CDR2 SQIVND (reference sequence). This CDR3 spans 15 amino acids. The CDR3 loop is CATRFRDPSNQPQHF. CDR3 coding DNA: TGTGCCACCCGATTCCGGGACCCTAGCAATCAGCCCCAGCATTTT.

CDR3 sequence reads: CASSLAGLISYEQYF. As DNA, the CDR3 is TGTGCCAGCAGCTTGGCCGGACTGATATCGTACGAGCAGTACTTC. The chain carries TRBV5-6 and TRBJ2-7; D is possibly TRBD2 (5 bases). The CDR3 spans 15 residues. V was clipped by 0 bases and J by 4 bases, with 14 bases between them. Germline CDR1 is SGHDT and CDR2 is YYEEEE.

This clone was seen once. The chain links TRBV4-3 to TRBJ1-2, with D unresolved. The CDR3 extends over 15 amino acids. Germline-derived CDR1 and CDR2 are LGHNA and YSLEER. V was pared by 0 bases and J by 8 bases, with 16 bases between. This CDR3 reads CASSQEGSRTEGYTF. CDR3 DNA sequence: TGCGCCAGCAGCCAAGAAGGATCGCGGACGGAGGGCTACACCTTC.

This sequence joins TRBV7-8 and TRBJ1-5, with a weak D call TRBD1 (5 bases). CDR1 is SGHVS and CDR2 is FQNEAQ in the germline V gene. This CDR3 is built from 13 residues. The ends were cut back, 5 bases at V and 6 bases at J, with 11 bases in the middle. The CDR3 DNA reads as TGTGCCAGCAGCCCCCAGGGTATTCAGCCCCAGCATTTT. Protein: CASSPQGIQPQHF.

CDR3 bases: TGTGCCAGCAGCGGCACCTCGGTGGTAGCATACAATGAGCAGTTCTTC. Its translation: CASSGTSVVAYNEQFF. The chain links TRBV9 to TRBJ2-1; D unresolved. This CDR3 has 16 amino acids. CDR1 is SGDLS, CDR2 YYNGEE, per germline. Trimming removed 3 bases from V and 4 bases from J, with 17 bases in between.

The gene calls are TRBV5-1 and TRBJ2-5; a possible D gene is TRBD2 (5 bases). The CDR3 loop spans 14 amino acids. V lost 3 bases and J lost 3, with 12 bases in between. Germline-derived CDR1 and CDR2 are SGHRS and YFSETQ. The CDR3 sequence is CASSYGVAEETQYF. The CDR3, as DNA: TGCGCCAGCAGCTACGGGGTTGCGGAAGAGACCCAGTACTTC.

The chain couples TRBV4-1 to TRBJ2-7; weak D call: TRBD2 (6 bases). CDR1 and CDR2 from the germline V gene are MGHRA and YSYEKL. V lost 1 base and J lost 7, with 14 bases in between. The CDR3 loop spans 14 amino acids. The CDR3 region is CASSQGDSRGEQYF. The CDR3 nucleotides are TGCGCCAGCAGCCAAGGGGACTCCCGTGGTGAGCAGTACTTC.

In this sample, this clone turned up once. The CDR3 DNA reads as TGTGCCAGCAGTGAAGTTGGGCAGGGGGGGGACGGGGAGCTGTTTTTT. This gives the protein CASSEVGQGGDGELFF. The rearrangement links TRBV25-1 to TRBJ2-2; the D call may be TRBD1 or TRBD2 (7 bases each). The CDR3 covers 16 residues. V was pared by 2 bases and J by 7 bases, with 17 bases between. The germline CDR1 and CDR2 sequences are MGHDK and SYGVNS.

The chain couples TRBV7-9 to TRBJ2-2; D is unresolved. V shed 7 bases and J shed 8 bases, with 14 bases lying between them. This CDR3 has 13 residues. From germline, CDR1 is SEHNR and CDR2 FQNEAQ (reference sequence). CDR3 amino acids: CASTSIGSGELFF. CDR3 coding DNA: TGTGCCAGCACCTCCATAGGGTCGGGGGAGCTGTTTTTT. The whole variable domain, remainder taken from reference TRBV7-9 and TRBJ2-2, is DTGVSQNPRHKITKRGQNVTFRCDPISEHNRLYWYRQTLGQGPEFLTYFQNEAQLEKSRLLSDRFSAERPKGSFSTLEIQRTEQGDSAMYLCASTSIGSGELFFGEGSRLTVL.

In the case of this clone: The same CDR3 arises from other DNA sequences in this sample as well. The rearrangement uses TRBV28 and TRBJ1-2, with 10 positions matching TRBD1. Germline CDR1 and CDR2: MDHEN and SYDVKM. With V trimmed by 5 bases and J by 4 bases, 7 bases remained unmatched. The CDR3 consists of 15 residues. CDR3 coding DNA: TGTGCCAGCAGTACGGCCGGGACAGGGGTCTATGGCTACACCTTC. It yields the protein CASSTAGTGVYGYTF.

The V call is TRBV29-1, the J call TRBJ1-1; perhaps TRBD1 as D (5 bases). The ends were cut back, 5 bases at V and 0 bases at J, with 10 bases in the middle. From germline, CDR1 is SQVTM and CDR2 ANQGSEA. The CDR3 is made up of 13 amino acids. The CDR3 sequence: CSVFREVNTEAFF. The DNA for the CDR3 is TGCAGCGTTTTCAGGGAGGTGAACACTGAAGCTTTCTTT. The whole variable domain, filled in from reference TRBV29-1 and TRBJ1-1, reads SAVISQKPSRDICQRGTSLTIQCQVDSQVTMMFWYRQQPGQSLTLIATANQGSEATYESGFVIDKFPISRPNLTFSTLTVSNMSPEDSSIYLCSVFREVNTEAFFGQGTRLTVV.

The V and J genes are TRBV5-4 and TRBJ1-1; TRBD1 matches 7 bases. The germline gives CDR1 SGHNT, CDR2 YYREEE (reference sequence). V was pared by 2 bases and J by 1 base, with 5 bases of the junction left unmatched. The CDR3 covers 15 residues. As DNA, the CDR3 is TGTGCCAGCAGCTTTCCGGACAGGAGGAACACTGAAGCTTTCTTT. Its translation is CASSFPDRRNTEAFF.

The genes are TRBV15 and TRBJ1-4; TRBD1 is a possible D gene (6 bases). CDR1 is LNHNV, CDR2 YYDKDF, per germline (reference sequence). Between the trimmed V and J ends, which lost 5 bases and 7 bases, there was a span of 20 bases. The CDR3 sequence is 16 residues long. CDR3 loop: CATSARSRTAAEKLFF. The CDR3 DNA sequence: TGTGCCACCAGCGCCCGGAGCCGGACAGCGGCTGAAAAACTGTTTTTT.

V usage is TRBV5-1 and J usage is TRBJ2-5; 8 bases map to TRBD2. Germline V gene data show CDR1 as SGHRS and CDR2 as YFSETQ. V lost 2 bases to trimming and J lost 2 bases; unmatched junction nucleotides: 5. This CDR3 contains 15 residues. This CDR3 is CASSFLAGLQETQYF. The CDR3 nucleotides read TGCGCCAGCAGCTTTCTAGCGGGTTTACAAGAGACCCAGTACTTC.